Reported below is one T cell receptor (beta chain). The sample is drawn from a study of type 1 and type 2 diabetes patients. The PCR template was genomic DNA. Multiplex PCR with 30 forward and 13 reverse primers amplified the TCR beta CDR3. TCRdb processed the multiplex PCR reads anew with MiXCR; each CDR3 protein has one entry. Of a few hundred thousand distinct CDR3 sequences listed, roughly 50% were seen once; the top ten hold approximately 13%. After removal of 5 bases from V and 2 bases from J, the junction contained 9 bases not matched to a gene. Germline CDR1 SGHAT, CDR2 FQDESV (reference sequence). The CDR3 length is 16 residues.

This rearrangement joins TRBV11-1 to TRBJ1-1; TRBD1 matches at 9 bases. The TCR originated in a man younger than 35 with type 2 diabetes. The sample consisted of peripheral blood mononuclear cells (PBMCs). DNA for the CDR3: TGTGCCAGCAGCGGCGACAGGGGGTCTTTCAACACTGAAGCTTTCTTT. As protein: CASSGDRGSFNTEAFF. Full variable domain (remainder filled in from reference TRBV11-1 and TRBJ1-1): EAEVAQSPRYKITEKSQAVAFWCDPISGHATLYWYRQILGQGPELLVQFQDESVVDDSQLPKDRFSAERLKGVDSTLKIQPAELGDSAMYLCASSGDRGSFNTEAFFGQGTRLTVV.